Following are 18 T cell receptor beta chains from one sample sequenced in a study of OX40 agonist ivuxolimab in advanced cancers. Clones were sequenced by immunoSEQ multiplex PCR, and TCRdb holds only the in-frame ones, with some missing. The table lists tens of thousands of clones, roughly 82% of them singletons, with about a third in the top ten. The sequencing here drew on CD4+ or CD8+ T cells sorted from blood, taken in a trial of the OX40 agonist ivuxolimab. The receptors stem from an adult with an advanced solid tumor such as melanoma, head and neck, liver or kidney cancer.

The chain recombines TRBV28 with TRBJ1-2; TRBD1 matches 9 bases. This CDR3 has 16 residues. J was trimmed by 3 bases and V by 6 bases; bases with no gene match: 11. Germline assignment: CDR1 MDHEN and CDR2 SYDVKM. CDR3: CASSWAPGQGYYGYTF. CDR3 sequence (DNA): TGTGCCAGCAGCTGGGCTCCGGGACAGGGTTACTATGGCTACACCTTC.

The chain uses TRBV5-8 and TRBJ2-7; TRBD2 matches 10 bases. From germline, CDR1 is SGHTS and CDR2 YDEGEE. The CDR3 is 15 residues long. Losses at the gene ends were 1 base for V and 4 bases for J; bases not matched to a gene: 5. CDR3 in amino acids: CASSLMSSGSYEQYF. The CDR3 DNA reads TGTGCCAGCAGCTTGATGTCTAGCGGGAGTTACGAGCAGTACTTC.

The gene calls are TRBV25-1 and TRBJ2-5; D gene ambiguous. The V and J ends lost 8 bases and 5 bases respectively, with 12 bases between them. The germline CDR1 and CDR2 sequences are MGHDK and SYGVNS. This CDR3 contains 12 residues. The CDR3 region is CASSETWETQYF. CDR3 coding DNA: TGTGCCAGCTCCGAGACGTGGGAGACCCAGTACTTC.

This chain connects TRBV4-1 to TRBJ2-4; D ambiguous. The CDR3 contains 14 residues. Germline loops: CDR1 MGHRA, CDR2 YSYEKL. Between the trimmed V and J ends, which lost 5 bases and 5 bases, there was a span of 13 bases. CDR3 in DNA: TGCGCCAGCAGCGGCACAGCCGCCCAAAACATTCAGTACTTC. It specifies CASSGTAAQNIQYF.

J is TRBJ2-5 and V is TRBV28; 7 nucleotides match TRBD1. The CDR3 is 18 amino acids. The V and J ends lost 6 bases and 1 base, in that order; junction bases with no gene match: 17. CDR1 is MDHEN and CDR2 is SYDVKM in the germline V gene. The CDR3 loop is CASSTPPGGRGIQETQYF. The CDR3 DNA reads TGTGCCAGCAGCACACCCCCAGGGGGAAGGGGGATCCAAGAGACCCAGTACTTC.

The chain carries TRBV27 and TRBJ2-7; tentatively, D is TRBD1 (6 bases). The CDR3 covers 15 residues. V lost 5 bases, J lost 1 base, and 15 bases lay in between. Looked up from germline, CDR1 is MNHEY and CDR2 is SMNVEV (reference sequence). The CDR3 DNA reads as TGTGCCAGCAGTACCCGGGACACCCAATCCTACGAGCAGTACTTC. Its protein is CASSTRDTQSYEQYF.

The CDR3 DNA follows: TGTGCCAGCAGCTCGGATCTTGGGCCAGATACGCAGTATTTT. Its protein is CASSSDLGPDTQYF. The rearrangement joins TRBV7-2 to TRBJ2-3, with D hard to call. Germline CDR1 and CDR2: SGHTA and FQGNSA. Trimming stripped 4 bases from V and 4 bases from J, with 12 bases between. The CDR3 consists of 14 residues.

The chain joins TRBV28 to TRBJ2-1; TRBD2 matches at 9 bases. CDR1 is MDHEN, CDR2 SYDVKM, per germline. The ends lost 5 bases at V and 3 bases at J; junction bases unmatched: 2. The CDR3 runs to 14 residues. The CDR3 region has the DNA TGTGCCAGCAGTGTAGCGGGGGTCTACAATGAGCAGTTCTTC. Translation: CASSVAGVYNEQFF.

J is TRBJ2-3 and V is TRBV5-6; D remains unclear. With 4 bases removed from V and 4 bases from J, the gap between germline ends came to 13 bases. The germline gives CDR1 SGHDT, CDR2 YYEEEE. This CDR3 comprises 14 residues. CDR3 bases: TGTGCCAGCAGCGATGTGGGAATCGCAGATACGCAGTATTTT. It codes for CASSDVGIADTQYF. Drawing the rest from reference TRBV5-6 and TRBJ2-3, the complete variable domain is DAGVTQSPTHLIKTRGQQVTLRCSPKSGHDTVSWYQQALGQGPQFIFQYYEEEERQRGNFPDRFSGHQFPNYSSELNVNALLLGDSALYLCASSDVGIADTQYFGPGTRLTVL.

The chain couples TRBV25-1 to TRBJ2-7; TRBD1 might be the D (6 bases). This CDR3 contains 15 residues. V dropped 3 bases and J dropped 2 bases, with 14 bases sitting between them. Per germline, CDR1 MGHDK and CDR2 SYGVNS. Here the CDR3 reads CASSDYRETPYEQYF. The CDR3, as DNA: TGTGCCAGCAGTGATTACAGGGAAACCCCCTACGAGCAGTACTTC.

This clone was counted only a few times. J is TRBJ2-7 and V is TRBV28; 9 bases match TRBD1. J lost 3 bases, V lost 4 bases, and 1 base had no gene match. The CDR3 has 13 amino acids. CDR1 and CDR2 (germline): MDHEN, SYDVKM. In nucleotides, the CDR3 is TGTGCCAGCAGTTGGGGACAGGGCTACGAGCAGTACTTC. Amino acid sequence: CASSWGQGYEQYF.

The chain carries TRBV15 and TRBJ2-2; TRBD1 aligns across 10 bases. CDR1 LNHNV and CDR2 YYDKDF come from the germline V gene (reference sequence). Trimming cost V 8 bases and J 4 bases; bases outside gene matches: 7. The CDR3 is 15 amino acids. CDR3 region: CATGGTGVITGELFF. The CDR3 region has the DNA TGTGCCACCGGAGGGACAGGGGTAATCACCGGGGAGCTGTTTTTT.

The chain links TRBV2 to TRBJ2-7; D may be TRBD1 or TRBD2 (5 bases each). Germline V gene data show CDR1 as SNHLY and CDR2 as FYNNEI. V lost 6 bases and J lost 5, with 14 bases in between. This CDR3 has 13 amino acids. The CDR3 loop reads CASRGRPSHEQYF. The DNA for the CDR3 is TGTGCCAGCAGGGGACGGCCGTCTCACGAGCAGTACTTC.

The rearrangement joins TRBV29-1 to TRBJ2-2, with TRBD1 matching 11 bases. Germline lookup yields CDR1 SQVTM and CDR2 ANQGSEA. The CDR3 contains 14 residues. J was trimmed by 3 bases and V by 6 bases; bases with no gene match: 3. The CDR3 coding sequence is TGCAGCGTCCCGGGACAGGGGGACACCGGGGAGCTGTTTTTT. It encodes CSVPGQGDTGELFF.

The V and J genes are TRBV2 and TRBJ2-1, with 7 bases fitting TRBD2. The CDR3 length is 14 residues. CDR1 and CDR2 (germline): SNHLY, FYNNEI. Trimming at V came to 6 bases and at J to 7 bases, leaving 9 bases not matched to a gene. CDR3 region: CASSYYGGWNEQFF. DNA for the CDR3: TGTGCCAGCAGCTACTACGGGGGGTGGAATGAGCAGTTCTTC. Variable domain in full (rest from reference TRBV2 and TRBJ2-1): EPEVTQTPSHQVTQMGQEVILRCVPISNHLYFYWYRQILGQKVEFLVSFYNNEISEKSEIFDDQFSVERPDGSNFTLKIRSTKLEDSAMYFCASSYYGGWNEQFFGPGTRLTVL.

The chain joins TRBV6-5 to TRBJ2-1; D is ambiguous. Deletions cut 8 bases from V and 5 bases from J, with 16 bases between. The CDR3 runs to 14 residues. The germline gives CDR1 MNHEY, CDR2 SVGAGI. CDR3 bases: TGTGCCAGCTTCCCTCACGGAACCCACAATGAGCAGTTCTTC. This gives the protein CASFPHGTHNEQFF.

This sequence joins TRBV19 and TRBJ2-7, with TRBD2 identical over 13 bases. J gave up 6 bases and V 10 bases, and 9 bases lay outside the gene matches. The CDR3 totals 14 residues. Germline V gene sequence: CDR1 LNHDA, CDR2 SQIVND (reference sequence). As DNA, the CDR3 is TGTGCCACTTCACCGGGACTAGCGGGATTCGAGCAGTACTTC. Its protein product is CATSPGLAGFEQYF.

The sample holds a few counts of this clone. The gene calls are TRBV6-4 and TRBJ2-1; no clear D gene. The germline CDR1 and CDR2 sequences are MRHNA and SNTAGT. V lost 6 bases and J 3 bases, leaving 9 bases between the germline ends. The CDR3 length is 13 residues. This CDR3 reads CASSPDNYNEQFF. CDR3 DNA sequence: TGTGCCAGCAGCCCTGATAACTACAATGAGCAGTTCTTC.